This T cell receptor (beta chain) originates from a study of a mutant IDH1 vaccine in newly diagnosed glioma. About the research overall: In some groups vaccination began 4-6 weeks post-radiotherapy; others received it with temozolomide. Averaging roughly 40 years of age, treated patients were about 62% male and 37.5% female.

Time point indicated: week 47, end of study. The investigators gave 300 ug of mutant IDH1 20-mer peptide in each vaccine dose, together with topical imiquimod. Libraries were prepared by immunoSEQ multiplex PCR; TCRdb keeps only in-frame clonotypes and omits some of them. The profile covers some 50,000 clones, with about 61% appearing a single time and 4.8% taken by the ten largest. Concerning this clone itself: Its antigen is currently unknown.

The sample consisted of peripheral blood mononuclear cells (PBMCs), taken from a glioma patient whose treatment included an IDH1 peptide vaccine. This TCR was recovered from a man aged 40-55 years with glioma. Some clones in this sample may be carry-over from other donors' samples.

The CDR3 spells CASSLARARGDSPLHF. DNA for the CDR3: TGTGCCAGCAGCTTAGCACGGGCCAGGGGAGATTCACCCCTCCACTTT. The chain links TRBV7-9 to TRBJ1-6; possibly TRBD1 for D (6 bases). The germline V gene encodes CDR1 SEHNR and CDR2 FQNEAQ (reference sequence). CDR3 length: 16 amino acids. The V and J ends lost 0 bases and 8 bases respectively, with 14 bases between them.